Sequencing of this TCR beta chain was carried out in a study of T cells in Graves' hyperthyroidism and ophthalmopathy. The V gene's germline CDR1 is MNHNS and CDR2 SASEGT. This CDR3 spans 14 amino acids. Trimming pared 1 base from V and 5 bases from J, leaving 12 bases between. It was RNA transcripts that yielded the amplified TCR beta CDR3 regions. The TCR CDR3 was amplified in a first-round RT-PCR using the HTBI primer set. A single record per CDR3 protein comes from TCRdb applying MiXCR to the multiplex PCR reads. The sample holds 340,000 or so distinct CDR3 sequences, around a sixth seen once. This clonotype was seen repeatedly, ten times or more.

The specimen was blood. This receptor was obtained from a man younger than 45 with Graves' hyperthyroidism. This rearrangement joins TRBV6-1 to TRBJ2-7; D is undetermined. The CDR3 loop is CASSEDSWQNEQYF. CDR3 sequence (DNA): TGTGCCAGCAGTGAAGACTCGTGGCAGAACGAGCAGTACTTC.